The 4 T cell receptor beta chains presented below share a single source sample, sequenced in a study of shared clonotypes between healthy human individuals (dated by TCRdb to the early 2020s). The method behind the library was the immunoSEQ multiplex PCR assay. In TCRdb, the immuneACCESS table is reduced to in-frame sequences with V and J assigned. These tables do not hold every clone; where another copy was compared, an unresolved V gene accounts for under half, and the others remain unexplained. Across this sample there are about 460,000 clones, with approximately 71% seen only once. 9.5% to 15% of the sample lies in the top ten. Specimen: PBMCs. These receptors came from a woman aged 40 to 50 in good health. Some clones in this sample may be carry-over from other donors' samples.

For this clone: Other nucleotide sequences in the sample specify the same CDR3. The chain carries TRBV30 and TRBJ2-1; TRBD2 agrees at 11 bases. V lost 0 bases to trimming and J lost 9 bases; unmatched junction nucleotides: 1. The CDR3 is 13 residues long. CDR1 and CDR2 from the germline V gene are GTSNPN and SVGIG (reference sequence). This CDR3 reads CAWSVLAGGEQFF. CDR3 nucleotides: TGTGCCTGGAGTGTTCTAGCGGGAGGTGAGCAGTTCTTC.

The chain employs TRBV20-1 and TRBJ1-1; 8 nucleotides match TRBD1. The CDR3 is 11 amino acids. The V and J ends lost 5 bases and 6 bases, in that order; junction bases with no gene match: 2. Germline lookup yields CDR1 DFQATT and CDR2 SNEGSKA (reference sequence). CDR3 in amino acids: CSAGRGPEAFF. The CDR3 bases are TGCAGTGCTGGCAGGGGGCCTGAAGCTTTCTTT.

The rearrangement uses TRBV5-1 and TRBJ2-5, with 7 bases fitting TRBD1. The J call is uncertain, as TRBJ2-7 better fits the DNA end. Germline values: CDR1 SGHRS, CDR2 YFSETQ. The CDR3 runs 13 residues. CDR3 loop: CASSSGQPYEQYF. CDR3 DNA sequence: TGCGCCAGCAGCTCGGGACAGCCCTACGAGCAGTACTTC.

This clone was seen only once. This may stem from a read error, because a much larger clone lies one nucleotide away. Other DNA sequences in the same sample also yield this CDR3. V is TRBV5-1 and J is TRBJ2-3; 7 bases are a match to TRBD2. This CDR3 spans 15 amino acids. CDR1 is SGHRS, CDR2 YFSETQ, per germline. Trimming took 2 bases from V and 2 from J; bases not matched to a gene: 5. The CDR3 DNA reads as TGCGCCAGCAGCTTTCTAGCGGTCGACACAGATACGCAGTATTTT. Protein product: CASSFLAVDTDTQYF.